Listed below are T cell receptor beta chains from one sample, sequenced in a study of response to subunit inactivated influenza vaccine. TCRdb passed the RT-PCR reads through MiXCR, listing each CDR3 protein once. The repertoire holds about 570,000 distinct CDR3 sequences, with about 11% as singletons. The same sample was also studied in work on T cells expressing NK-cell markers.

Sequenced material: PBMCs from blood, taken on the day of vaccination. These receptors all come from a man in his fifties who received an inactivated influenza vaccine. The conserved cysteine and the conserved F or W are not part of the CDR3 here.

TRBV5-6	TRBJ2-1	ASSLYFSDYNEQF
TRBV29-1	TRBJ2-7	SVSVTRSSYEQY
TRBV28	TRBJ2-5	ASSLSGNSGRETQY
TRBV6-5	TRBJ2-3	ASSSRPPPSTDTQY
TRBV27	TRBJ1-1	ASSTKTGTGFPEAF
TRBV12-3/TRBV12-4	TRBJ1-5	ASSIGAVYSNQPQH
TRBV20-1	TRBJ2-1	SARAGVIYNEQF
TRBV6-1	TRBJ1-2	ASDRDRNYGYT
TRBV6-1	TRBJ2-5	ASSAGFRETQY
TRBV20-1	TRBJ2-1	SARGDRDYHSYNEQF
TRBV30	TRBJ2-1	AWSRAGMGDEQF
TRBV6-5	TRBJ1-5	ASSYKGLGQPQH
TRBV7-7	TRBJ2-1	ASTPLAGGGYNEQF
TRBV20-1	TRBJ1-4	SARGPTQEKLF
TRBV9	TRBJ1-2	ASSRTGLSYGYT
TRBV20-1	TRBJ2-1	SAEGGTSGYNEQF
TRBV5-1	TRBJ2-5	ASSQGSFLAPRETQY
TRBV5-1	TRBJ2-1	ASSLDTSGGREQF
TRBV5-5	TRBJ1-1	ASSLPGNTEAF
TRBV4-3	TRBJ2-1	ASSQDIRGVNEQF
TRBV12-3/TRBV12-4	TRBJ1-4	ASKEAGPREKLF
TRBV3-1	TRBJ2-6	ASSPPWGTGWSGANVLT
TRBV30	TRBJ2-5	AWSETWTTRRETQY
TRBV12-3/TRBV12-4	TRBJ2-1	ASSIRLAGDDEQF
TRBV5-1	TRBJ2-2	ASSSPSGGSNTGELF
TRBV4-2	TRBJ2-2	ASSPRGVASGWTGELF
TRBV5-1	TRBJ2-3	ASSLGLAGRDTQY
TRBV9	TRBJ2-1	ASSPNGGRGNEQF
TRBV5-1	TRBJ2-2	ASDMEGRNTGELF
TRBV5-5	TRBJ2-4	ASSSEGLKNIQY
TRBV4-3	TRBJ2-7	ASSQDYPGARYEQY
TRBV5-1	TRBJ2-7	ASSFQPGGPYEQY
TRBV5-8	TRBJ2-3	ASSLSLITDTQY
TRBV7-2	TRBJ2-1	ASSFSVGWNEQF
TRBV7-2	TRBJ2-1	ASSLDSGVSYEQF
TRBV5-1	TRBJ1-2	ASSMGQGHGYT
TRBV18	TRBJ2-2	ASSPYSPANTGELF
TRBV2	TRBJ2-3	ASSELARTDTQY
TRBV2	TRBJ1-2	ASSSTGPGT
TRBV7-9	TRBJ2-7	ASSGYLAGASYEQY
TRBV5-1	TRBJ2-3	ASSGGDRTDTQY
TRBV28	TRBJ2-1	ASSLSLVHEQF
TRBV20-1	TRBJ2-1	SASRRGSYNEQF
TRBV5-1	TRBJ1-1	ASSLVDLNTEAF
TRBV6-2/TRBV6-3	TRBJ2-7	ASSSLDYEQY
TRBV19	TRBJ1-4	ASSIRRAGNEKLF
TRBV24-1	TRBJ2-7	ATSGANAYEQY
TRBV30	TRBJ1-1	AWSFRRNTEAF
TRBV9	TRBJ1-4	ASSLTGDKEKLF
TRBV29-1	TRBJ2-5	SVALYQETQY
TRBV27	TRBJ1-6	ASMMGLFNSPLH
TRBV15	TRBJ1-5	ATSLGAQPQH
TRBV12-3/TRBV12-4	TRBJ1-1	ASSPIGTGTEAF
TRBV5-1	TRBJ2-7	ASSPGQAKQY
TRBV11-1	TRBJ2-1	ASSHRLRSSYNEQF
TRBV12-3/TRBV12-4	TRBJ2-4	ASSLEIRGSKNIQY